The clone carrying this TCR beta chain was counted a few times. Its antigen is undetermined. A universal primer site was incorporated via template switching, and the cDNA contained unique molecular identifiers. MiXCR was run by TCRdb on the 5' RACE reads, yielding one entry per CDR3 protein. The repertoire holds a few hundred thousand distinct CDR3 sequences, nearly 10% seen once, with around 3.1% in the top ten. This record comes from a study of identical twins. Findings of the study overall: Less excess twin sharing appeared in beta out-of-frame sequences.

This CDR3 region has 13 residues. V was cut by 7 bases and J by 1 base, with 10 bases left in between. Per germline, CDR1 SEHNR and CDR2 FQNEAQ (reference sequence). A further study also used this sample, focusing on yellow fever vaccine responses in identical twins.

Sequencing was performed on PBMCs. The sequence was collected from a woman under 30 in good health. The chain joins TRBV7-9 to TRBJ1-2, with unresolved D. CDR3 in amino acids: CASTESINYGYTF. The DNA for the CDR3 is TGTGCCAGCACCGAGAGCATTAACTATGGCTACACCTTC.